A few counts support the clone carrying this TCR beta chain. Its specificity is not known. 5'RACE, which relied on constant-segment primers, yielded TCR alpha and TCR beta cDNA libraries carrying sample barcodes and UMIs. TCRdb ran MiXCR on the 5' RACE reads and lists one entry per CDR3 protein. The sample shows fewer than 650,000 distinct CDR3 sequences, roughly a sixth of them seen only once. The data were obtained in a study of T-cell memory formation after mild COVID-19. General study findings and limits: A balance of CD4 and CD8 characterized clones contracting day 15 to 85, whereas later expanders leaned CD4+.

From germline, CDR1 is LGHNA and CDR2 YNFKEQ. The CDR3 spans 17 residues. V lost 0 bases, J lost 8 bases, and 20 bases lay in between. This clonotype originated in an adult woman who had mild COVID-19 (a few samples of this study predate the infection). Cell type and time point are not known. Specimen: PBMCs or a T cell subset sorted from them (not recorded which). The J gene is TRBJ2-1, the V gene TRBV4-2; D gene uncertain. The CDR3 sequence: CASSQDPRLTPPDEQFF. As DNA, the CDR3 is TGTGCCAGCAGCCAAGATCCACGGCTAACGCCCCCTGATGAGCAGTTCTTC.